This T cell receptor (beta chain) emerged from a study of PD-1 blockade in classical Hodgkin lymphoma. Trimming took off 3 bases at V and 5 bases at J, with 12 bases between the two ends. The CDR3 runs to 14 residues. Per the germline V gene, CDR1 is SGHNT and CDR2 is YYREEE (reference sequence). Study outcomes and limitations: By C4D1 there was a significant rise in CD4+ TCR diversity but not in CD8+ TCR diversity. Complete responders possessed baseline diversity comparable to newly diagnosed patients. Repertoire differences have undefined causes, possibly disease activity or prior therapy.

Sequenced by immunoSEQ multiplex PCR; TCRdb stores in-frame clones only, minus some. The data show about 9,700 clones, roughly 82% seen once. Regarding time point: cycle 4 day 1 (C4D1), after 6 weeks of nivolumab. After autologous stem cell transplantation all patients relapsed, and prior brentuximab vedotin exposure differed between cohorts. Reported best responses ranged across complete response, partial response or progressive disease. A word on this clone: Its antigen is not known.

The sequence was obtained from a human donor with classical Hodgkin lymphoma. The V and J genes are TRBV5-4 and TRBJ1-5; D uncertain. The sample here was peripheral blood mononuclear cells (PBMCs), taken before the fourth cycle of nivolumab. CDR3 coding DNA: TGTGCCAGCAGCTGGCACGGGGTGGATCAGCCCCAGCATTTT. This translates into CASSWHGVDQPQHF.